The source of this T cell receptor (beta chain) is a study of blood T cell repertoires in COVID-19. Overall study context: From the United States, Italy and Spain came samples of acute and convalescent COVID-19. In each case, the material was cDNA or gDNA derived from T cells, B-cell-depleted T cells, or PBMCs.

The germline V gene encodes CDR1 LNHDA and CDR2 SQIVND (reference sequence). The CDR3 has 16 amino acids. V shed 1 base and J 0 bases; nucleotides not matched to a gene: 5. Sequencing used immunoSEQ multiplex PCR; TCRdb keeps in-frame clones, though not all of them. This table has about 170,000 clones, around 74% appearing once. The TCR sequence derives from a woman older than 75 with acute or convalescent COVID-19. The chain carries TRBV19 and TRBJ2-7; 8 bases line up with TRBD1. Source material: peripheral blood. The CDR3 sequence is CASSIGGRGPSYEQYF. The CDR3 nucleotides are TGTGCCAGTAGTATAGGGGGCAGGGGGCCCTCCTACGAGCAGTACTTC.